The present T cell receptor beta chain was sequenced within a study of Ad26.COV2.S vaccination and SARS-CoV-2 variants. Background on the study: COV1001, an Ad26.COV2.S trial, supplied this vaccine-arm donor. The vaccine Ad26.COV2.S was put into the muscle once, or twice with 56 days between. Findings and caveats of the study: Estimates derived from TCR breadth and depth analyses may have underestimated total T cell responses.

Stated treatment: about 20 received Ad26.COV2.S at low or high dose, single or two shots; 5 received placebo; per-sample allocation not given. Day 63 following the first vaccine or placebo injection was when the samples were taken. Recruitment in Boston yielded a donor of adult age, 18-55 years. About this clone: As yet, its antigen is unknown.

Assay: immunoSEQ multiplex PCR; the TCRdb copy retains only in-frame clones and omits some. The table records approximately 410,000 clones, roughly 90% of them present only once. This clonotype originated in a person aged 18 to 59 who received the Ad26.COV2.S COVID-19 vaccine or a placebo. The source material was peripheral blood, sampled in a trial of Ad26.COV2.S vaccine versus placebo.

For the CDR3, the DNA is TGCGCCAGCAGCCAAGGGCCCGGTGGCAGCGAAGCTTTCTTT. This translates into CASSQGPGGSEAFF. The chain recombines TRBV4-1 with TRBJ1-1; D ambiguous. CDR1 is MGHRA and CDR2 is YSYEKL in the germline V gene. The germline V and J ends were trimmed by 1 base and 8 bases, with 14 bases remaining between them. This CDR3 contains 14 residues.